This T cell receptor (beta chain) appears in the sequencing data of a study of T-cell memory formation after mild COVID-19 (dated by TCRdb to the early 2020s). Study-wide context: Most TCR sequence clusters were specific to one of the two donors. Longitudinal TCRalpha and TCRbeta repertoire sequencing tracked T-cell clones expanding and contracting after mild COVID-19 in a couple of donors. Two young, previously healthy adult volunteers, one female and one male, were included in the cohort.

Study-level results and caveats: Clones that contracted from day 15 to 85 showed balanced CD4/CD8 phenotypes, whereas a second wave of clones that expanded from day 15 to 37 leaned towards CD4+. Contracting CD4+ clones were located mainly in the CM and EM memory subsets, whereas CD8+ clones were found to be enriched in EMRA. The study included only a couple of mild cases, and larger cohorts that include severe cases with pre-infection samples were judged to be necessary. SARS-CoV-2 specificity of the second-wave clones peaking on day 37 was not confirmed. Some responding clones were detected in pre-infection memory, suggesting pre-existing cross-reactive memory T cells joined the SARS-CoV-2 response.

A distance of 20 bases separates the germline ends of V and J, which lose 1 base and 6 bases respectively. The CDR3 measures 17 amino acids from cysteine to phenylalanine. This entry keeps only the CDR3 DNA: 51 bases, framed from base 1. The germline V gene gives CDR1 as SGHAT and CDR2 as FQNNGV. TCRdb shows the sequencer as Illumina NovaSeq 6000. TCRalpha and TCRbeta cDNA libraries were constructed by 5'RACE with constant-segment primers, with sample barcodes and unique molecular identifiers being introduced. Trizol reagent was used to extract RNA from every sample. The libraries were amplified in two PCR steps, and the second step added a second sample barcode and Illumina TruSeq adapters. Sequencing of libraries was performed on an Illumina NovaSeq with 2 x 150 bp paired-end reads. As for how the authors treated the data: The reads were demultiplexed and collapsed into UMI-guided consensus sequences using migec v1.2.7. Using mixcr v2.1.11, the UMI consensuses were aligned to TRA and TRB V and J templates and assembled into clonotypes. Clonotypes were classified as expanded or contracted when called significant by both edgeR and NoisET, with noise models trained on biological replicates. edgeR calls used a false discovery rate-adjusted p below 0.01 and a log2 fold-change threshold of 1. As an exploratory analysis of dynamics, PCA with hierarchical clustering was applied to max-normalized trajectories of the 1000 most abundant clonotypes. Separately sequenced CD4+ and CD8+ repertoires were used to assign the CD4 or CD8 phenotype of responding clones. Through fastp at Q25 and MiXCR, TCRdb rebuilt clones from the public reads, retaining in-frame beta chains. For every CDR3 protein sequence, its rows merge into one entry that carries the most common genes and DNA. These V and J calls are TCRdb output, not the study's own analysis. The sample includes fewer than 50,000 distinct CDR3 sequences, with approximately 6.6% observed a single time. Together, the top ten hold roughly 1.4% of the sample.

PBMCs were isolated by Ficoll-Paque density gradient centrifugation. Note on this clonotype: Its antigen remains undetermined. Base qualities were left out, and no much larger clone turns up one base away.

The sequenced sample consisted of PBMCs or a T cell subset sorted from them (not recorded which). This receptor chain uses TRBV11-2 and TRBJ2-3; there is no confident call for the D gene. The TCR comes from a man aged 18 to 29 who had mild COVID-19 (a few samples of this study predate the infection). The sample titles of this study are shuffled in the database, so cell type and time point are left out; the donor was told from shared clones. Here the CDR3 is given as CASSLASSRHPKDTQYF. Here is the DNA: TGTGCCAGCAGCTTAGCCTCAAGCAGGCACCCTAAGGATACGCAGTATTTT.